What follows describes a single TCR beta chain. The germline V gene has CDR1 SGHTA and CDR2 FQGNSA. The CDR3 has 14 residues. V was clipped by 2 bases and J by 1 base, with 8 bases between them. Profiling relied on immunoSEQ multiplex PCR, and the TCRdb table lists in-frame clones only, not all of them. Seen here are around 1,100,000 clones, approximately 77% observed once, and the top ten hold more than 0.85%. The sample belongs to a study of shared clonotypes between healthy human individuals. The receptor was isolated from a man aged 18 to 30 in good health. Some clones in this sample may be carry-over from other donors' samples. Sequencing was done on a sample of memory CD4+ T cells from PBMCs. Documented subset: CD45RA-negative fraction. The chain links TRBV7-2 to TRBJ1-1; D gene ambiguous. The CDR3, as DNA: TGTGCCAGCAGCTTATCCCCCCAGAACACTGAAGCTTTCTTT. This codes for CASSLSPQNTEAFF.